This T cell receptor beta chain was identified during a study of blood T cell repertoires in COVID-19 (TCRdb year 2020). Regarding the study in general: Samples from collaborators originated in the United States, Italy and Spain and spanned both the acute and convalescent phases of COVID-19. The prospective study material was composed of cDNA or gDNA derived from T cells, B-cell-depleted T cells, or PBMCs. The dataset comprised deeply sampled blood TCRbeta repertoires from subjects exposed to, actively infected with, or recovered from COVID-19. A freely available public database, intended as a resource for researchers studying the immune response to SARS-CoV-2, is where the repertoires were released. The samples were drawn from two sources: the first 160 participants of the ongoing ImmuneRACE study, and 1,254 subjects contributed by 6 global collaborators. Nearly every sample came with metadata listing a de-identified subject ID, COVID-19 status, age in years and sex. Where available, HLA class I and class II types were taken from metadata supplied by the sample provider and were not determined by assay-based typing.

Overall study outcomes, separate from this receptor: The amount of clinical and demographic metadata varied by source and participant and was provided uncurated.

About this clone itself: Its cognate antigen has yet to be identified. Base-call qualities are not available, and no considerably larger clone is one nucleotide away.

TCRbeta CDR3 regions were amplified from genomic DNA by means of the immunoSEQ Assay, a bias-controlled multiplex PCR. The paper's data handling went like this. The number of nucleated cells in each sample was estimated by amplification of reference gene primers within the assay. To quantify the absolute abundance of each unique TCRbeta CDR3 rearrangement, sequence reads were collapsed and filtered. For each sample, productive Simpson clonality was calculated by taking the square root of Simpson's diversity index across productive rearrangements. The table comes from immuneACCESS by way of TCRdb, which keeps in-frame sequences with V and J called. Part of the clones is missing from these tables; in studies checked, under half for an unresolved V gene and the rest for unknown reasons. That table is the source of V, J and clone size, and D and trimming were worked out from the DNA. Present in this sample are roughly 250,000 clones, about nine tenths of which were seen just once. 10% to 15% of the sample goes to the ten largest clones.

At one collaborating source in Seattle, patients were enrolled during active infection and were followed longitudinally through the course of disease. Collaborating institutions collected whole blood in K2EDTA tubes following their own protocols. For TCRbeta analysis, collaborator samples were shipped as frozen whole blood, as isolated PBMCs, or as DNA extracted from either sample type. The CDR3 sequence holds 14 residues, the cysteine and phenylalanine included. Only the CDR3 region is kept as DNA, spanning 42 bases read in frame from base 1. Deletion took 0 bases off V and 5 bases off J, with a span of 9 bases between the germline ends. From a lookup of the germline V gene, CDR1 and CDR2 are SGHDT and YYEEEE.

The V and J segments used are TRBV5-6 and TRBJ1-5; TRBD1 is perhaps the D gene, given 5 matching bases. This sequence was found in a woman in her twenties or thirties with COVID-19, enrolled during active disease. The specimen was peripheral blood. The CDR3 protein sequence reads: CASSLAGGDQPQHF. The DNA sequence follows: TGTGCCAGCAGCTTGGCCGGGGGAGATCAGCCCCAGCATTTT.